This T cell receptor beta chain was recorded in a study of T-cell reconstitution after alpha-beta-depleted transplantation in children. This sample's TCRbeta library carried unique molecular identifier barcodes. TCRdb analysed the PCR reads with MiXCR anew, one entry per CDR3 protein. The sample consists of around 370,000 distinct CDR3 sequences, around a tenth of them appearing once. Germline lookup yields CDR1 MDHEN and CDR2 SYDVKM. The CDR3 covers 15 residues. V lost 4 bases, J lost 5 bases, and 10 bases stayed unmatched. The genes are TRBV28 and TRBJ2-5; TRBD1 matches 7 bases. This receptor was taken from a human donor who donated a stem cell graft to a child with acute lymphoblastic leukemia. This specimen was PBMCs from the stem cell graft donor, taken from the stem cell graft. DNA for the CDR3: TGTGCCAGCAGTTCCTCTAGGGGGCCGAGGGAGACCCAGTACTTC. Encoded protein: CASSSSRGPRETQYF.